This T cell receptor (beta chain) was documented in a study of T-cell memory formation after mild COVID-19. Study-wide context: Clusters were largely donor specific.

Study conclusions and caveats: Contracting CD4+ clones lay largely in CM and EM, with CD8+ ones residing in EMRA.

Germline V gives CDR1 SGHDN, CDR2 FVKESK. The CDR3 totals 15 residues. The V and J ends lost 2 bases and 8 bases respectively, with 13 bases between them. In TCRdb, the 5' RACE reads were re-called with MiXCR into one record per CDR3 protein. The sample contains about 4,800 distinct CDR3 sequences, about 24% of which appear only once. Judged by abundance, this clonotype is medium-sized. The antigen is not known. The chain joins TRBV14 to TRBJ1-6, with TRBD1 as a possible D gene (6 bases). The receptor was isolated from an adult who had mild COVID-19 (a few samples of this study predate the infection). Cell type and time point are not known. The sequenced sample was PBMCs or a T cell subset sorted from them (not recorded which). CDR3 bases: TGTGCCAGCAGCCAACTACAGGGCGACTATTCACCCCTCCACTTT. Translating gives CASSQLQGDYSPLHF.